These 16 T cell receptor beta chains share one sample of origin, sequenced in a study of blood T cell repertoires in COVID-19 (dated by TCRdb to 2018 to 2020). Receptors were amplified or captured by the immunoSEQ multiplex PCR assay. The table was pulled from immuneACCESS by TCRdb, which kept in-frame rearrangements only. Such tables lose some clones; where checked, under half of the loss comes from unresolved V genes, and the rest has no known cause. In all, the sample holds 200,000 to 250,000 clones, and around 80% of those were seen once. The leading ten clones occupy roughly 13% of the sample. The material sequenced was peripheral blood. The source is a human donor in a cohort sampled during active COVID-19.

The rearrangement uses TRBV11-2 and TRBJ2-1, with TRBD2 matching over 11 bases. Germline lookup yields CDR1 SGHAT and CDR2 FQNNGV. CDR3 length equals 15 residues. V lost 5 bases, J lost 2 bases, and 2 bases stayed unmatched. For the CDR3, the DNA is TGTGCCAGCAGCCCGACTAGCGGGGCCTACAATGAGCAGTTCTTC. Protein product: CASSPTSGAYNEQFF. Looking up the rest from reference TRBV11-2 and TRBJ2-1 gives the full variable domain: EAGVAQSPRYKIIEKRQSVAFWCNPISGHATLYWYQQILGQGPKLLIQFQNNGVVDDSQLPKDRFSAERLKGVDSTLKIQPAKLEDSAVYLCASSPTSGAYNEQFFGPGTRLTVL.

The V gene is TRBV19, the J gene TRBJ1-1; D may be TRBD1 (5 bases). Germline loops: CDR1 LNHDA, CDR2 SQIVND (reference sequence). V was trimmed by 6 bases and J by 7 bases, leaving 18 bases between them. The CDR3 runs to 14 residues. In DNA, the CDR3 is TGTGCCAGTAGACCTCACCAGGGAGGTATTGAAGCTTTCTTT. This encodes CASRPHQGGIEAFF.

The V gene is TRBV15, the J gene TRBJ1-6, with a weak D call TRBD1 (6 bases). Germline V CDR1 and CDR2: LNHNV, YYDKDF (reference sequence). Trimming pared 5 bases from V and 7 bases from J, leaving 15 bases between. CDR3 length equals 15 residues. CDR3: CATSLTPRGNSPLHF. The DNA for the CDR3 is TGTGCCACCAGCTTAACCCCAAGGGGGAATTCACCCCTCCACTTT.

V usage is TRBV7-9 and J usage is TRBJ2-5; TRBD2 might be the D (5 bases). V dropped 1 base and J dropped 3 bases, with 9 bases sitting between them. CDR3 length equals 14 residues. Germline V lookup: CDR1 SEHNR, CDR2 FQNEAQ (reference sequence). CDR3 in amino acids: CASSLGRTEETQYF. Here the CDR3 DNA reads TGTGCCAGCAGCTTAGGAAGGACTGAAGAGACCCAGTACTTC.

This clone was seen only once. The chain has TRBV3-1 (or the pseudogene TRBV3-2) and TRBJ2-7; 8 bases agree with TRBD1. This CDR3 spans 13 amino acids. V was pared by 8 bases and J by 2 bases, with 5 bases of the junction left unmatched. From germline, CDR1 is LGHDT and CDR2 YNNKEL (reference sequence). In DNA, the CDR3 is TGTGCCAGCGTAGGGACAGGCGCCTACGAGCAGTACTTC. Translation gives CASVGTGAYEQYF.

The V gene is TRBV5-6, the J gene TRBJ2-5, with 10 bases that match TRBD2. The CDR3 is made up of 18 amino acids. V dropped 0 bases and J dropped 0; count of bases not matched to a gene: 8. Looked up from germline, CDR1 is SGHDT and CDR2 is YYEEEE. CDR3 in DNA: TGTGCCAGCAGCTTGGTGGCTAGCGGGAGCCCTGACCAAGAGACCCAGTACTTC. Translated: CASSLVASGSPDQETQYF.

The chain combines TRBV30 with TRBJ1-2; D uncertain. Trimming removed 0 bases at V and 6 bases at J, with 8 bases between. Germline values: CDR1 GTSNPN, CDR2 SVGIG (reference sequence). The CDR3 sequence is 12 residues long. CDR3 amino acids: CAWSVWLNGYTF. CDR3 coding DNA: TGTGCCTGGAGTGTATGGCTTAATGGCTACACCTTC.

J is TRBJ1-1 and V is TRBV14; no reliable D call. This CDR3 comprises 12 residues. CDR1 and CDR2 from the germline V gene are SGHDN and FVKESK. Trimming shortened V by 2 bases and J by 1 base, and 2 bases separated the two germline ends. The CDR3 coding sequence is TGTGCCAGCAGCCAACGGAACACTGAAGCTTTCTTT. This gives the protein CASSQRNTEAFF.

V gene TRBV6-5 combines with J gene TRBJ2-1; possible D gene TRBD2, 5 bases. Germline V gene lookup returns CDR1 MNHEY and CDR2 SVGAGI. The CDR3 consists of 15 residues. Deletions cut 5 bases from V and 6 bases from J, with 17 bases between. CDR3: CASSHTAGIGNEQFF. Here the CDR3 DNA reads TGTGCCAGCAGTCATACCGCGGGTATAGGCAATGAGCAGTTCTTC.

This clone has only one observation. The chain carries TRBV7-3 and TRBJ1-2; D is unresolved. The CDR3 extends over 15 amino acids. Trimming removed 3 bases from V and 2 bases from J, with 13 bases in between. Per the germline V gene, CDR1 is SGHTA and CDR2 is FQGTGA. The DNA for the CDR3 is TGTGCCAGCAGCTTTCAGGCAGCCACGAACTATGGCTACACCTTC. Amino acids: CASSFQAATNYGYTF. Drawing the rest from reference TRBV7-3 and TRBJ1-2, the complete variable domain is GAGVSQTPSNKVTEKGKYVELRCDPISGHTALYWYRQSLGQGPEFLIYFQGTGAADDSGLPNDRFFAVRPEGSVSTLKIQRTERGDSAVYLCASSFQAATNYGYTFGSGTRLTVV.

The rearrangement links TRBV28 to TRBJ2-3, with 15 bases fitting TRBD2. The CDR3 runs to 19 residues. Germline V lookup: CDR1 MDHEN, CDR2 SYDVKM. V dropped 2 bases and J dropped 0; count of bases not matched to a gene: 6. CDR3 bases: TGTGCCAGCAGTTTAGACGGACTAGCGGGGGGGCTAAGCACAGATACGCAGTATTTT. Translated, it gives CASSLDGLAGGLSTDTQYF.

This chain links TRBV5-1 with TRBJ2-7; D ambiguous. Germline V gene data show CDR1 as SGHRS and CDR2 as YFSETQ. There are 12 residues in the CDR3. Trimming took off 5 bases at V and 7 bases at J, with 13 bases between the two ends. The CDR3: CASRVALGEQYF. Written as DNA, the CDR3 is TGCGCCAGCAGAGTAGCTTTAGGAGAGCAGTACTTC.

The V gene is TRBV12-3 or TRBV12-4, the J gene TRBJ1-2; no reliable D call. The CDR3 consists of 11 residues. V shed 7 bases and J shed 6 bases, with 9 bases lying between them. DNA for the CDR3: TGTGCCAGCAACTTCCGCGATGGCTACACCTTC. Its protein is CASNFRDGYTF.

This chain uses TRBV30 with TRBJ1-6, with 9 bases fitting TRBD1. CDR1 is GTSNPN and CDR2 is SVGIG in the germline V gene (reference sequence). V dropped 6 bases and J dropped 7; count of bases not matched to a gene: 7. The CDR3 sequence is 14 residues long. As DNA, the CDR3 is TGTGCCTGCATTGAGGACAGGGGAAATTCACCCCTCCACTTT. Translating gives CACIEDRGNSPLHF. The complete variable domain, with remaining parts taken from reference TRBV30 and TRBJ1-6, reads SQTIHQWPATLVQPVGSPLSLECTVEGTSNPNLYWYRQAAGRGLQLLFYSVGIGQISSEVPQNLSASRPQDRQFILSSKKLLLSDSGFYLCACIEDRGNSPLHFGNGTRLTVT.

The chain links TRBV28 to TRBJ1-6; tentatively, D is TRBD1 (6 bases). Germline V CDR1 and CDR2: MDHEN, SYDVKM. V was pared by 7 bases and J by 7 bases, with 20 bases between. The CDR3 covers 16 residues. CDR3: CASKGTRALRNSPLHF. CDR3 nucleotide sequence: TGTGCCAGCAAAGGGACAAGGGCCCTAAGGAATTCACCCCTCCACTTT. The full variable domain, its missing parts supplied by reference TRBV28 and TRBJ1-6, is DVKVTQSSRYLVKRTGEKVFLECVQDMDHENMFWYRQDPGLGLRLIYFSYDVKMKEKGDIPEGYSVSREKKERFSLILESASTNQTSMYLCASKGTRALRNSPLHFGNGTRLTVT.

The rearrangement links TRBV27 to TRBJ1-4, with D possibly matching TRBD1 (6 bases). Per the germline V gene, CDR1 is MNHEY and CDR2 is SMNVEV (reference sequence). This CDR3 is 15 amino acids long. The V gene lost 4 bases and the J gene lost 2 bases, with 11 bases spanning the gap. CDR3 loop: CASSSQGSTNEKLFF. As DNA, the CDR3 is TGTGCCAGCAGTTCTCAGGGGAGCACTAATGAAAAACTGTTTTTT.